Each of the 17 T cell receptor beta chains below was sequenced from the same sample in a study of T cells in women clearing cervical HPV infection. The table came from immunoSEQ multiplex PCR; TCRdb's copy has only in-frame clones and leaves some out. This sample lists around 31,000 clones; its ten largest clones have approximately 3%. The sequencing input was blood buffy coat. The receptors stem from a woman between 18 and 70 years old with a cervical HPV16 infection that either progressed to CIN3+ or cleared (not recorded which).

Points on this clone: The CDR3 is cut off 3 residues early in the read; its end comes from the germline J gene. The chain recombines TRBV14 with TRBJ1-1, with 12 bases aligning to TRBD1. CDR3 length: 16 residues. Germline CDR1 is SGHDN and CDR2 is FVKESK. Trimming at V came to 4 bases and at J to 4 bases, leaving 7 bases not matched to a gene. CDR3 sequence: CASSPRDRGLGTEAFF. CDR3 DNA, as far as it was read: TGTGCCAGCAGCCCCCGGGACAGGGGGCTGGGCACTGAA.

In the case of this clone: The read halts 3 residues ahead of the CDR3 end, with the missing end drawn from the germline J gene. This chain links TRBV19 with TRBJ1-2; tentative D call: TRBD1 (5 bases). Germline V lookup: CDR1 LNHDA, CDR2 SQIVND (reference sequence). This CDR3 has 14 amino acids. Trimming pared 7 bases from V and 2 bases from J, leaving 14 bases between. The CDR3 is CASKGPQGNYGYTF. The part of the CDR3 DNA that was read is TGTGCCAGTAAGGGCCCCCAGGGAAACTATGGC. Together with reference TRBV19 and TRBJ1-2, the CDR3 gives the full variable domain: DGGITQSPKYLFRKEGQNVTLSCEQNLNHDAMYWYRQDPGQGLRLIYYSQIVNDFQKGDIAEGYSVSREKKESFPLTVTSAQKNPTAFYLCASKGPQGNYGYTFGSGTRLTVV.

Judged by frequency, this clone is medium-sized. The CDR3 end is not reached by the read, which stops 3 residues before it; the germline J gene fills it in. V gene TRBV29-1 combines with J gene TRBJ2-4, with 9 nucleotides matching TRBD2. Germline CDR1 SQVTM, CDR2 ANQGSEA. The ends lost 5 bases at V and 7 bases at J; junction bases unmatched: 6. The CDR3 spans 13 residues. Partial CDR3 DNA: TGCAGCGTTACAGGGCGGGGGGGCAACATT. It encodes CSVTGRGGNI. The full CDR3 reads CSVTGRGGNIQYF.

Regarding this clone: The read ends 3 residues before the CDR3 terminus; that terminus is restored from the germline J gene. This chain connects TRBV2 to TRBJ2-2, with D tentatively TRBD2 (6 bases). The germline V gene encodes CDR1 SNHLY and CDR2 FYNNEI. The CDR3 consists of 14 residues. The CDR3 bases that were read are TGTGCCACCAAAACGGAGGGGCAGTCGAAAAAG. Residues: CATKTEGQSKK. The entire CDR3 sequence reads CATKTEGQSKKLFF.

Comment on this clone: The sequenced fragment ends 3 residues before the CDR3 boundary, so the rest is inferred from the germline J gene. The rearrangement uses TRBV19 and TRBJ1-5; D unclear. The V and J ends lost 5 bases and 0 bases respectively, with 17 bases between them. CDR1 is LNHDA, CDR2 SQIVND, per germline (reference sequence). The CDR3 is 17 amino acids. The CDR3 bases that were read are TGTGCCAGTAGTCCCCGGGGAGGCCTTTATAGCAATCAGCCC. As protein: CASSPRGGLYSNQP. The whole CDR3 protein reads CASSPRGGLYSNQPQHF.

As to this clone: The sequence runs out 3 residues before the end of the CDR3; the remainder is reconstructed from the germline J gene. The chain combines TRBV7-6 with TRBJ1-4; TRBD1 aligns across 9 bases. The CDR3 length is 14 residues. The V gene's germline CDR1 is SGHVS and CDR2 FNYEAQ. The J segment lost 8 bases and the V segment lost 4 bases, leaving 5 bases of the junction unmatched. Incomplete CDR3 DNA: TGTGCCAGCAGCTCACCCGGGACAGGGGAAAAA. The encoded protein is CASSSPGTGEK. In full, the CDR3 is CASSSPGTGEKLFF. The full variable domain, its missing parts supplied by reference TRBV7-6 and TRBJ1-4, is GAGVSQSPRYKVTKRGQDVALRCDPISGHVSLYWYRQALGQGPEFLTYFNYEAQQDKSGLPNDRFSAERPEGSISTLTIQRTEQRDSAMYRCASSSPGTGEKLFFGSGTQLSVL.

To note about this clone: The read falls 3 residues short of the CDR3 end, and the missing part is taken from the germline J gene. This chain connects TRBV5-1 to TRBJ1-6; tentatively, D is TRBD1 (5 bases). V shed 4 bases and J shed 0 bases, with 11 bases lying between them. This CDR3 is built from 16 residues. Germline-derived CDR1 and CDR2 are SGHRS and YFSETQ. The CDR3 sequence is CASSRGEGSYNSPLHF. Partial CDR3 DNA: TGCGCCAGCAGCCGAGGGGAGGGCTCCTATAATTCACCC.

Turning to this clone: From the germline J gene comes the end of the CDR3, since the read stops 3 residues before it. This chain joins TRBV2 and TRBJ2-7; TRBD1 is a possible D gene (5 bases). Germline V CDR1 and CDR2: SNHLY, FYNNEI. This CDR3 contains 13 residues. V was trimmed by 1 base and J by 6 bases, leaving 10 bases between them. The DNA read from the CDR3 is TGTGCCAGCAGTGAAGACAGGCATAGCGAG. Protein sequence: CASSEDRHSE. The CDR3, in full, reads CASSEDRHSEQYF.

On this clone itself: From the germline J gene comes the end of the CDR3, since the read stops 3 residues before it. This chain uses TRBV7-9 with TRBJ2-1; D might be TRBD2 (6 bases). The germline V and J ends were trimmed by 5 bases and 9 bases, with 11 bases remaining between them. Germline V gene sequence: CDR1 SEHNR, CDR2 FQNEAQ (reference sequence). The CDR3 contains 12 residues. CDR3 bases read: TGTGCCAGCAGCCGGGACTCATTTGAG. Translated: CASSRDSFE. The entire CDR3 reads CASSRDSFEQFF.

In regard to this clone: Coverage ceases 3 residues before the CDR3 finishes, and the germline J gene fills in the end. V gene TRBV5-6 combines with J gene TRBJ1-2; 8 bases agree with TRBD1. Germline-derived CDR1 and CDR2 are SGHDT and YYEEEE. CDR3 length equals 15 residues. V gave up 0 bases and J gave up 0 bases; unmatched junction bases: 1. The CDR3 protein is CASSLGDRPNYGYTF. The sequenced part of the CDR3 DNA is TGTGCCAGCAGCTTGGGGGACAGGCCTAACTATGGC.

With regard to this clone: The read terminates 3 residues before the CDR3 end, so the remaining end is supplied by the germline J gene. The chain joins TRBV29-1 to TRBJ2-7; the match to TRBD1 covers 9 bases. The CDR3 totals 13 residues. Trimming cost V 6 bases and J 6 bases; bases outside gene matches: 9. CDR1 and CDR2 from the germline V gene are SQVTM and ANQGSEA. The CDR3 spells CSVLTGTGSEQYF. The covered CDR3 bases are TGCAGCGTGCTCACCGGGACAGGGAGCGAG.

To note about this clone: The read finishes 3 residues shy of the CDR3 end, and the germline J gene is used to complete it. The chain recombines TRBV7-6 with TRBJ2-5, with D tentatively TRBD1 (6 bases). This CDR3 region has 12 residues. Trimming left V 5 bases short and J 5 bases short, with 9 bases between. The germline gives CDR1 SGHVS, CDR2 FNYEAQ. The part of the CDR3 DNA that was read is TGTGCCAGCAGCACTCAGGGGGAGACC. Its translation: CASSTQGET. The complete CDR3 protein is CASSTQGETQYF.

Concerning this clone itself: The missing CDR3 end, 3 residues past where the read stops, is filled in from the germline J gene. The chain combines TRBV5-1 with TRBJ1-3; TRBD1 matches 7 bases. The CDR3 sequence is 17 residues long. Per the germline V gene, CDR1 is SGHRS and CDR2 is YFSETQ. With 3 bases clipped from V and 0 bases from J, the junction kept 9 bases outside the gene matches. Here the CDR3 reads CASSSQTGSVSGNTIYF. The covered CDR3 bases are TGCGCCAGCAGCTCACAGACAGGGTCCGTCTCTGGAAACACC.

Turning to this clone: The CDR3 end lies 3 residues beyond the end of the read and is filled in from the germline J gene. The rearrangement joins TRBV7-3 to TRBJ2-1; possible D gene TRBD2, 5 bases. Trimming left V 0 bases short and J 5 bases short, with 11 bases between. This CDR3 is built from 15 residues. The germline V gene encodes CDR1 SGHTA and CDR2 FQGTGA. The CDR3 bases that were read are TGTGCCAGCAGCTTAACGAGGGCCGAGCACAATGAG. Residues: CASSLTRAEHNE. The whole CDR3 region reads CASSLTRAEHNEQFF.

With respect to this clone: Read sequence stops 3 residues before the CDR3 end, and the germline J gene provides the missing end. The genes are TRBV7-9 and TRBJ1-2; 7 bases line up with TRBD1. Per germline, CDR1 SEHNR and CDR2 FQNEAQ (reference sequence). This CDR3 is built from 12 residues. This CDR3 is CASSRQGYDYTF. CDR3 DNA, as far as it was read: TGTGCCAGCAGCAGACAGGGCTACGAC. Full variable domain (remainder filled in from reference TRBV7-9 and TRBJ1-2): DTGVSQNPRHKITKRGQNVTFRCDPISEHNRLYWYRQTLGQGPEFLTYFQNEAQLEKSRLLSDRFSAERPKGSFSTLEIQRTEQGDSAMYLCASSRQGYDYTFGSGTRLTVV.

Concerning this clone itself: From the germline J gene comes the end of the CDR3, since the read stops 3 residues before it. The V call is TRBV20-1, the J call TRBJ2-7; D unresolved. Trimming left V 0 bases short and J 3 bases short, with 6 bases between. CDR1 and CDR2 from the germline V gene are DFQATT and SNEGSKA (reference sequence). The CDR3 runs to 12 residues. The sequenced CDR3 bases are TGCAGTGCTAGAGATCGCGGCTACGAG. This translates into CSARDRGYE. The entire CDR3 protein reads CSARDRGYEQYF.

Concerning this clone itself: The read terminates 3 residues before the CDR3 end, so the remaining end is supplied by the germline J gene. The V call is TRBV6-4, the J call TRBJ2-3, with a tentative D call TRBD2 (6 bases). This CDR3 region has 13 residues. Germline V lookup: CDR1 MRHNA, CDR2 SNTAGT. CDR3 sequence reads: CASSADDGGTQYF. The CDR3 bases that were read are TGTGCCAGCAGTGCCGATGACGGGGGAACG.